The clone carrying this TCR beta chain was observed a handful of times. The V end was cut by 9 bases, the J end by 2 bases, with 9 bases between. The CDR3 length is 12 residues. Germline V lookup: CDR1 SEHNR, CDR2 FQNEAQ (reference sequence). Using 32 V and 13 J primers, multiplex PCR amplified TCR beta CDR3. TCRdb fed the multiplex PCR reads into MiXCR, producing one record per CDR3 protein. The data contain just over 3,500 distinct CDR3 sequences, 27% of them seen just once; the ten biggest clones take up around an eighth. The sample belongs to a study of immune heterogeneity within non-small cell lung tumors. Bulk tumor genomic DNA constituted the template, at roughly 660 ng per sample. The authors collected several far-apart biopsies from each primary tumor during surgery. These patients got curative surgery after being newly diagnosed with untreated non-small cell lung cancer.

The genes are TRBV7-9 and TRBJ2-3; a possible D gene is TRBD1 (5 bases). Sequencing was carried out using lung tumor tissue. The clonotype originates from a man aged 55 to 70 with non-small cell lung cancer. The CDR3 DNA reads TGTGCCAGTCAGACAGCCACAGATACGCAGTATTTT. Protein sequence: CASQTATDTQYF.